The text below deals with one T cell receptor beta chain. Its specificity is not known. This specimen includes other DNA sequences encoding the same CDR3. The sample originates from a study of OX40 agonist ivuxolimab in advanced cancers. About the study: The drug used for patients, ivuxolimab, was an agonistic anti-OX40 (CD134) antibody. Whole-study results and caveats: CD4+ and CD8+ blood T cells expanded clonally by week 6 at 0.1 to 3.0 mg/kg. Partial responders dosed at 0.1-3.0 mg/kg displayed clonal expansion ranking among the lowest.

Germline-derived CDR1 and CDR2 are MNHEY and SMNVEV (reference sequence). The CDR3 has 13 amino acids. The J segment lost 1 base and the V segment lost 6 bases, leaving 3 bases of the junction unmatched. Generated by immunoSEQ multiplex PCR, the TCRdb table keeps only in-frame clones and is missing some. The sample has roughly 80,000 clones; about 93% are singletons. Sampled blood was obtained at baseline, cycle 4 day 1, and cycle 7 day 1. The sequences come from CD4+ or CD8+ T cells sorted from blood, collected in a trial of the OX40 agonist ivuxolimab. This receptor was obtained from an adult with an advanced solid tumor such as melanoma, head and neck, liver or kidney cancer. The J gene is TRBJ2-7, the V gene TRBV27; the match to TRBD1 covers 7 bases. The CDR3 loop is CASSPGGSYEQYF. The CDR3 nucleotides read TGTGCCAGCAGCCCAGGGGGATCCTACGAGCAGTACTTC.